Following are 29 T cell receptor beta chains from one sample sequenced in a study of T-cell reconstitution after alpha-beta-depleted transplantation in children. Unique molecular identifiers were used in preparing the TCRbeta library. TCRdb reanalysed the PCR reads using MiXCR and keeps one entry per CDR3 protein. This table has roughly 790,000 distinct CDR3 sequences, 15% to 20% appearing once. The starting material was PBMCs, mostly from graft donor cells, obtained 360 days after TCRalphabeta/CD19-depleted stem cell transplant. The source of these receptors is a male patient younger than 18 who had a stem cell transplant for acute lymphoblastic leukemia, so the T cells may come from the graft donor.

This clonotype was observed a handful of times. The chain has TRBV27 and TRBJ2-7, with TRBD1 identical over 7 bases. Germline assignment: CDR1 MNHEY and CDR2 SMNVEV (reference sequence). J lost 3 bases, V lost 1 base, and 3 bases had no gene match. There are 14 residues in the CDR3. CDR3 residues: CASSLWGTDYEQYF. Here the CDR3 DNA reads TGTGCCAGCAGTTTATGGGGGACAGACTACGAGCAGTACTTC.

V gene TRBV7-3 combines with J gene TRBJ2-1, with D possibly matching TRBD2 (6 bases). Per germline, CDR1 SGHTA and CDR2 FQGTGA. The V end was cut by 5 bases, the J end by 7 bases, with 21 bases between. The CDR3 length is 16 residues. The CDR3 DNA sequence: TGTGCCAGCAGCCCCATCGCTAGCGCTTGGGAGAATGAGCAGTTCTTC. Translation: CASSPIASAWENEQFF. Drawing the rest from reference TRBV7-3 and TRBJ2-1, the complete variable domain is GAGVSQTPSNKVTEKGKYVELRCDPISGHTALYWYRQSLGQGPEFLIYFQGTGAADDSGLPNDRFFAVRPEGSVSTLKIQRTERGDSAVYLCASSPIASAWENEQFFGPGTRLTVL.

This chain connects TRBV7-3 to TRBJ2-6; D not certain. Trimming cost V 0 bases and J 0 bases, with 3 bases left between them. This CDR3 region has 15 residues. CDR1 is SGHTA, CDR2 FQGTGA, per germline. This chain's CDR3 is CASSLTYSGANVLTF. The CDR3 DNA follows: TGTGCCAGCAGCTTAACGTACTCTGGGGCCAACGTCCTGACTTTC.

This clonotype was detected many times. This chain joins TRBV7-6 and TRBJ2-7, with D perhaps matching TRBD2 (5 bases). The CDR3 consists of 16 residues. Germline loops: CDR1 SGHVS, CDR2 FNYEAQ. V gave up 5 bases and J gave up 4 bases, with 21 bases separating them. The CDR3 sequence is CASSRFRERETYEQYF. The DNA of the CDR3 is TGTGCCAGCAGCAGATTCCGGGAAAGGGAAACTTACGAGCAGTACTTC.

This clonotype turned up a few times. The CDR3 spells CASSQETGVGYGYTF. CDR3 nucleotide sequence: TGTGCCAGCAGCCAGGAGACAGGGGTTGGATATGGCTACACCTTC. The chain carries TRBV3-1 and TRBJ1-2; 8 nucleotides line up with TRBD1. The CDR3 length is 15 residues. The germline gives CDR1 LGHDT, CDR2 YNNKEL (reference sequence). Unmatched junction bases numbered 8, after V lost 3 bases and J lost 5 bases.

The chain uses TRBV20-1 and TRBJ2-7, with 10 nucleotides matching TRBD2. With V trimmed by 4 bases and J by 8 bases, 8 bases remained unmatched. Germline V lookup: CDR1 DFQATT, CDR2 SNEGSKA (reference sequence). The CDR3 runs 13 residues. The CDR3 DNA sequence: TGCAGTGCTATAGCGGGAGGCCCCCTCAAGCAGTACTTC. Encoded protein: CSAIAGGPLKQYF.

This clonotype was detected only a few times. This rearrangement joins TRBV7-9 to TRBJ1-1; TRBD1 agrees at 10 bases. J lost 4 bases, V lost 6 bases, and 8 bases had no gene match. The length of the CDR3 is 15 residues. The V gene's germline CDR1 is SEHNR and CDR2 FQNEAQ (reference sequence). CDR3 in amino acids: CASRRQGAMITEAFF. In DNA, the CDR3 is TGTGCCAGCAGAAGACAGGGGGCGATGATCACTGAAGCTTTCTTT.

This clonotype was observed a few times. CDR3 sequence: CASSLGSIVSYEQYF. DNA of the CDR3: TGTGCCAGCAGCTTAGGTTCTATAGTCTCCTACGAGCAGTACTTC. The rearrangement uses TRBV7-9 and TRBJ2-7; no reliable D call. Germline V gene data show CDR1 as SEHNR and CDR2 as FQNEAQ (reference sequence). The length of the CDR3 is 15 residues. Between the trimmed V and J ends, which lost 1 base and 0 bases, there was a span of 10 bases.

This chain joins TRBV20-1 and TRBJ1-4; unclear D gene. Trimming stripped 4 bases from V and 8 bases from J, with 14 bases between. Germline CDR1 DFQATT, CDR2 SNEGSKA (reference sequence). There are 13 residues in the CDR3. DNA for the CDR3: TGCAGTGCTATAGCCATAACGTCCGAAAAACTGTTTTTT. Protein product: CSAIAITSEKLFF.

The chain's CDR3 is CASSPTDSNTGELFF. DNA of the CDR3: TGTGCCAGCAGTCCCACGGACTCGAACACCGGGGAGCTGTTTTTT. V usage is TRBV7-6 and J usage is TRBJ2-2; a possible D gene is TRBD2 (5 bases). The germline V gene has CDR1 SGHVS and CDR2 FNYEAQ. V lost 6 bases and J 0 bases, leaving 11 bases between the germline ends. This CDR3 comprises 15 residues.

V and J are TRBV5-1 and TRBJ2-7; TRBD2 agrees at 9 bases. The length of the CDR3 is 16 residues. The trim removed 3 bases at V and 6 bases at J, leaving 13 bases unmatched. The germline V gene has CDR1 SGHRS and CDR2 YFSETQ. In DNA form, the CDR3 reads TGCGCCAGCAGCTCCCTTACCGGGACTAGCTGGGGCGAGCAGTACTTC. The encoded protein is CASSSLTGTSWGEQYF.

The chain combines TRBV11-2 with TRBJ2-3; 7 bases line up with TRBD2. Germline lookup yields CDR1 SGHAT and CDR2 FQNNGV. Trimming at V came to 6 bases and at J to 10 bases, leaving 7 bases not matched to a gene. The CDR3 is 12 residues long. As DNA, the CDR3 is TGTGCCAGCAGGATGACTAGCTGGGCGCAGTATTTT. Translation gives CASRMTSWAQYF.

This clonotype was detected ten times or more. At one end the junction does not follow the germline gene, possibly because of a read error. The J gene is TRBJ2-5, the V gene TRBV5-1, with D possibly being TRBD1 or TRBD2 (5 bases each). Germline-derived CDR1 and CDR2 are SGHRS and YFSETQ. The CDR3 consists of 13 residues. This chain's CDR3 is CASSFTGLETQYF. CDR3 coding DNA: TGTGCCAGCAGTTTCACGGGGCTGGAGACCCAGTACTTC.

As DNA, the CDR3 is TGTGCCACCTTGACAGGGTGGTTCTGGGCCAACGTCCTGACTTTC. Translated, it gives CATLTGWFWANVLTF. This chain joins TRBV12-3 or TRBV12-4 and TRBJ2-6; 7 nucleotides line up with TRBD1. Trimming removed 10 bases from V and 5 bases from J; junction bases left unmatched: 11. The CDR3 totals 15 residues.

This clonotype was found a few times. The chain carries TRBV6-1 and TRBJ2-3, with D possibly TRBD1 on 5 matching bases. CDR1 is MNHNS, CDR2 SASEGT, per germline. The CDR3 covers 14 residues. Deletions cut 7 bases from V and 4 bases from J, with 15 bases between. As DNA, the CDR3 is TGTGCCAGCAAGGGGAACCTAGTCGCAGATACGCAGTATTTT. Protein product: CASKGNLVADTQYF.

The V gene is TRBV3-1, the J gene TRBJ2-7; 11 bases fit TRBD2. From germline, CDR1 is LGHDT and CDR2 YNNKEL (reference sequence). Trimming removed 5 bases from V and 3 bases from J; junction bases left unmatched: 6. The CDR3 has 15 amino acids. The CDR3 region has the DNA TGTGCCAGCAGCTTTACTAGCGGGAGAATCTACGAGCAGTACTTC. It codes for CASSFTSGRIYEQYF.

This clonotype was seen a handful of times. The V and J genes are TRBV15 and TRBJ2-7; TRBD2 aligns across 8 bases. Germline assignment: CDR1 LNHNV and CDR2 YYDKDF (reference sequence). J was trimmed by 2 bases and V by 6 bases; bases with no gene match: 9. The CDR3 is 15 amino acids. The chain's CDR3 is CATRLLADPTYEQYF. The CDR3 region has the DNA TGTGCCACCAGATTACTAGCGGACCCCACCTACGAGCAGTACTTC.

The V and J genes are TRBV3-1 and TRBJ2-5; a weak D match, TRBD2 (5 bases). V dropped 4 bases and J dropped 4 bases, with 16 bases sitting between them. CDR3 length: 15 amino acids. Germline V gene data show CDR1 as LGHDT and CDR2 as YNNKEL (reference sequence). As DNA, the CDR3 is TGTGCCAGCAGCCTACCTCGGACTTTCCTAGAGACCCAGTACTTC. Its protein is CASSLPRTFLETQYF.

The chain employs TRBV2 and TRBJ2-2; TRBD1 agrees at 7 bases. CDR1 and CDR2 (germline): SNHLY, FYNNEI. The CDR3 runs to 13 residues. The ends lost 7 bases at V and 5 bases at J; junction bases unmatched: 4. CDR3 sequence reads: CASKDRMTGELFF. In DNA form, the CDR3 reads TGTGCCAGCAAGGACAGGATGACCGGGGAGCTGTTTTTT.

The chain uses TRBV5-1 and TRBJ1-5; perhaps TRBD1 as D (5 bases). This CDR3 comprises 13 residues. Germline loops: CDR1 SGHRS, CDR2 YFSETQ. V gave up 3 bases and J gave up 7 bases, with 11 bases separating them. The CDR3 DNA sequence: TGCGCCAGCAGCTGGGAAGGGGAACAGCCCCAGCATTTT. Residues: CASSWEGEQPQHF.

CDR3 in amino acids: CASTHIYAGLHSTDTQYF. The DNA of the CDR3 is TGTGCCAGCACCCATATATACGCGGGTCTACACAGCACAGATACGCAGTATTTT. The chain links TRBV11-2 to TRBJ2-3; D is perhaps TRBD2 (5 bases). CDR1 and CDR2 (germline): SGHAT, FQNNGV. This CDR3 has 18 amino acids. V shed 7 bases and J shed 0 bases, with 23 bases lying between them. Drawing the rest from reference TRBV11-2 and TRBJ2-3, the complete variable domain is EAGVAQSPRYKIIEKRQSVAFWCNPISGHATLYWYQQILGQGPKLLIQFQNNGVVDDSQLPKDRFSAERLKGVDSTLKIQPAKLEDSAVYLCASTHIYAGLHSTDTQYFGPGTRLTVL.

In its sample, this clonotype was seen many times. The chain carries TRBV5-1 and TRBJ2-7; TRBD2 matches at 16 bases. V shed 5 bases, J shed 0 bases, and the junction held 11 bases outside the gene matches. Germline V gene sequence: CDR1 SGHRS, CDR2 YFSETQ. There are 19 residues in the CDR3. The CDR3 loop is CASSQTGTSGRGLSYEQYF. The CDR3 DNA is TGCGCCAGCAGTCAGACCGGGACTAGCGGGAGGGGACTCTCCTACGAGCAGTACTTC.

Remarks on this clonotype: Lacking the conserved final phenylalanine or tryptophan, this CDR3 likely reflects a read error. The chain links TRBV10-3 to TRBJ2-5; tentatively, D is TRBD1 or TRBD2 (5 bases each). V was cut by 2 bases and J by 5 bases, with 30 bases left in between. Germline CDR1 is ENHRY and CDR2 is SYGVKD. The CDR3 length is 20 residues. CDR3 sequence: CAISEPDISLSHDYGETQYY. For the CDR3, the DNA is TGTGCCATCAGTGAGCCGGACATATCTCTGTCTCATGACTATGGTGAGACCCAGTACTAC.

This sequence joins TRBV18 and TRBJ2-1, with TRBD1 matching over 9 bases. The germline V gene encodes CDR1 KGHSH and CDR2 LQKENI. The V gene end was trimmed by 1 base and the J gene end by 6 bases; junction bases not matched to a gene: 4. The CDR3 loop spans 15 amino acids. CDR3 region: CASSPLPGQGNEQFF. The CDR3 bases are TGTGCCAGCTCACCACTACCGGGACAGGGCAATGAGCAGTTCTTC.

The chain carries TRBV7-9 and TRBJ2-3, with unresolved D. There are 14 residues in the CDR3. Germline-derived CDR1 and CDR2 are SEHNR and FQNEAQ (reference sequence). V dropped 6 bases and J dropped 1 base, with 11 bases sitting between them. CDR3 DNA sequence: TGTGCCAGCAGGGGTTTTGTTGGCACAGATACGCAGTATTTT. It codes for CASRGFVGTDTQYF. Full variable domain (remainder filled in from reference TRBV7-9 and TRBJ2-3): DTGVSQNPRHKITKRGQNVTFRCDPISEHNRLYWYRQTLGQGPEFLTYFQNEAQLEKSRLLSDRFSAERPKGSFSTLEIQRTEQGDSAMYLCASRGFVGTDTQYFGPGTRLTVL.

This clonotype has ten or more counts. This chain links TRBV29-1 with TRBJ1-1; D is unclear. This CDR3 region has 11 residues. Germline V gene lookup returns CDR1 SQVTM and CDR2 ANQGSEA. V was clipped by 8 bases and J by 0 bases, with 7 bases between them. CDR3 sequence reads: CSSRVNTEAFF. The CDR3 DNA reads as TGCAGCTCTCGAGTGAACACTGAAGCTTTCTTT.

The chain couples TRBV11-1 to TRBJ2-3, with 8 bases aligning to TRBD2. This CDR3 contains 20 residues. The V segment lost 6 bases and the J segment 3 bases; nucleotides outside the gene matches: 23. CDR1 and CDR2 from the germline V gene are SGHAT and FQDESV (reference sequence). CDR3 protein: CASRQLRAGGASVTTDTQYF. CDR3 DNA: TGTGCCAGCAGGCAACTAAGGGCGGGGGGCGCGTCTGTAACGACAGATACGCAGTATTTT. The whole variable domain, remainder taken from reference TRBV11-1 and TRBJ2-3, is EAEVAQSPRYKITEKSQAVAFWCDPISGHATLYWYRQILGQGPELLVQFQDESVVDDSQLPKDRFSAERLKGVDSTLKIQPAELGDSAMYLCASRQLRAGGASVTTDTQYFGPGTRLTVL.

V gene TRBV5-4 combines with J gene TRBJ1-2; 8 bases are shared with TRBD1. Germline V gives CDR1 SGHNT, CDR2 YYREEE (reference sequence). The CDR3 has 15 residues. The V gene end was trimmed by 4 bases and the J gene end by 7 bases; junction bases not matched to a gene: 12. CDR3 nucleotide sequence: TGTGCCAGCAGCCCTGGGACAGGTACCCTCGGTGGCTACACCTTC. It translates to CASSPGTGTLGGYTF.

This clonotype was recorded many times. The J gene is TRBJ2-3, the V gene TRBV2; D is tentatively TRBD1 or TRBD2 (7 bases each). The length of the CDR3 is 13 residues. V gave up 6 bases and J gave up 4 bases, with 11 bases separating them. Germline CDR1 and CDR2: SNHLY and FYNNEI. The chain's CDR3 is CASRAGGADTQYF. The CDR3, as DNA: TGTGCCAGCAGGGCAGGGGGGGCAGATACGCAGTATTTT.